The TCR beta chain described here comes from a study of T cell clonality in common variable immunodeficiency. Germline loops: CDR1 MNHEY, CDR2 SVGEGT. The CDR3 is made up of 14 amino acids. V lost 6 bases and J 8 bases, leaving 17 bases between the germline ends. Broader study findings: Fewer deletions and N-nucleotide insertions were reportedly seen in common variable immunodeficiency TCR beta sequences. Authors noted CVID clonality's cause needs subpopulation repertoire sequencing. Repertoire-complication correlations in CVID were limited by patient heterogeneity.

TCRdb's table, derived via immunoSEQ multiplex PCR, lists solely in-frame clones and lacks some. The table lists some 50,000 clones, with no singletons. This clone was picked up many times. Its antigen is not known. The read halts 3 residues ahead of the CDR3 end, with the missing end drawn from the germline J gene. Sequenced input: peripheral blood mononuclear cells. The gene calls are TRBV6-2 or TRBV6-3 and TRBJ2-1; the D is unclear. The sequence was obtained from a person aged 18-70 years in good health. The CDR3 spells CASSPAVPTDEQFF. The CDR3 bases that were read are TGTGCCAGCAGCCCGGCGGTCCCTACGGATGAG.